This TCR beta chain was observed in a study of blood T cell repertoires in COVID-19. For the study at large: Samples representing acute and convalescent COVID-19 were sourced from the United States, Italy and Spain. T cells, B-cell-depleted T cells, or PBMCs provided the cDNA or gDNA that served as material.

In the original workflow: The authors estimated nucleated cell counts from reference gene primer amplification. The method was immunoSEQ multiplex PCR; TCRdb's version includes in-frame clones alone and lacks a portion of them. V and J calls and clone size are as listed in that table; D and trimming were resolved from the DNA. The data hold 15,000 to 20,000 clones, with less than 90% observed a single time. This clone has a single count. V lost 8 bases to trimming and J lost 7 bases; unmatched junction nucleotides: 10. The CDR3 runs 14 residues. Germline-derived CDR1 and CDR2 are KGHSH and LQKENI. The specimen sequenced was peripheral blood. This rearrangement joins TRBV18 to TRBJ1-4; 7 bases align to TRBD1. The sequence was obtained from a human donor in a cohort sampled during active COVID-19. The chain's CDR3 is CASTSGNRGEKLFF. The CDR3 bases are TGTGCCAGCACGTCGGGCAACAGGGGTGAAAAACTGTTTTTT.